The clone carrying this T cell receptor (beta chain) was detected only a few times. Expressed TCRB transcripts were sequenced, since all the RNA that had been isolated was reverse transcribed. Naive, central memory and regulatory T cell samples produced a mean of approximately 4 million reads. Assay: immunoSEQ multiplex PCR; the TCRdb copy retains only in-frame clones and omits some. The sample consists of 400,000 to 550,000 clones, roughly 10% of them appearing once. The CDR3 loop spans 15 amino acids. V lost 1 base and J lost 5, with 15 bases in between. Germline V gene lookup returns CDR1 SGHVS and CDR2 FQNEAQ. Every participating donor gave one draw, a heparinised blood sample averaging around 120 mL. This specimen belongs to a study of beta chain features in type 1 diabetes. Study background: Cell yields, gender and age were similar in healthy donors and patients.

What was sequenced was naive CD4+ T cells from blood. The V call is TRBV7-8, the J call TRBJ2-7; D remains unclear. The clonotype comes from a woman aged 18-29 years in good health. The chain's CDR3 is CASSLESVPVDEQYF. The CDR3 DNA sequence: TGTGCCAGCAGCTTAGAGTCCGTCCCGGTTGACGAGCAGTACTTC.